This passage covers 26 T cell receptor beta chains from one sample sequenced in a study of prognosis after radiotherapy for stage I lung cancer. Using two-round multiplex PCR, the authors amplified TCR beta CDR3 from genomic DNA. The first PCR round targeted every TRBV and TRBJ gene with specific primers. Using its own MiXCR run on the multiplex PCR reads, TCRdb lists one record per CDR3 protein. The table has 20,000 or so distinct CDR3 sequences, about 40% seen once; the top ten hold 30% to 35%. Specimen: PBMCs, collected before or after stereotactic body radiation therapy (not recorded which). The receptors here all came from a donor aged 50 or older with non-small cell lung cancer.

There are many counts of this clonotype. This rearrangement joins TRBV12-3 or TRBV12-4 to TRBJ1-5; 7 bases fit TRBD1. The CDR3 totals 16 residues. V was pared by 5 bases and J by 6 bases, with 13 bases of the junction left unmatched. CDR3 amino acids: CASSPTGTRRGQPQHF. The CDR3 nucleotides read TGTGCCAGCAGTCCGACAGGGACAAGAAGGGGTCAGCCCCAGCATTTT.

Concerning this clonotype: One end of the junction fails to match germline, which may point to a read error. The rearrangement joins TRBV6-1 to TRBJ2-7; D may be TRBD2 (6 bases). Germline assignment: CDR1 MNHNS and CDR2 SASEGT. This CDR3 region has 13 residues. The CDR3 region is CANSRGGAYQQYF. CDR3 nucleotides: TGTGCCAACAGTAGGGGAGGCGCCTACCAGCAGTACTTC.

This clonotype was observed many times. The chain is built from TRBV6-1 and TRBJ2-7; D is unclear. Germline values: CDR1 MNHNS, CDR2 SASEGT. The CDR3 contains 13 residues. V was shortened by 6 bases and J by 0 bases, with 9 bases between the two germline ends. This CDR3 reads CASRSAGSYEQYF. CDR3 nucleotides: TGTGCCAGCAGAAGCGCAGGCTCCTACGAGCAGTACTTC.

This clonotype was counted ten times or more. This rearrangement joins TRBV12-3 or TRBV12-4 to TRBJ2-3; a possible D gene is TRBD1 (6 bases). The V end was cut by 3 bases, the J end by 6 bases, with 13 bases between. This CDR3 region has 14 residues. DNA for the CDR3: TGTGCCAGCAGTTTTTCAGGGGTCGGCGATACGCAGTATTTT. Its translation is CASSFSGVGDTQYF.

This rearrangement joins TRBV6-5 to TRBJ2-2; D uncertain. The V gene lost 10 bases and the J gene lost 4 bases, with 16 bases spanning the gap. CDR1 and CDR2 from the germline V gene are MNHEY and SVGAGI. The CDR3 is made up of 14 amino acids. The CDR3 DNA is TGTGCCATCATTTACCGAGACGGCACCGGGGAGCTGTTTTTT. As protein: CAIIYRDGTGELFF.

This clonotype was counted at least ten times. The V and J genes are TRBV15 and TRBJ2-1; D might be TRBD2 (6 bases). The CDR3 sequence is 15 residues long. CDR1 and CDR2 from the germline V gene are LNHNV and YYDKDF (reference sequence). Trimming pared 5 bases from V and 8 bases from J, leaving 19 bases between. The CDR3 loop is CATSGGRGEWHEQFF. CDR3 nucleotide sequence: TGTGCCACCAGCGGAGGGAGAGGGGAGTGGCATGAGCAGTTCTTC.

The table lists this clonotype with many counts. This chain connects TRBV7-9 to TRBJ2-2; 7 bases agree with TRBD2. V dropped 5 bases and J dropped 0; count of bases not matched to a gene: 12. CDR1 is SEHNR and CDR2 is FQNEAQ in the germline V gene (reference sequence). The CDR3 is 18 amino acids. The CDR3 nucleotides read TGTGCCAGCAGCCCCAGGGAGGGGCTAGCGGCGAACACCGGGGAGCTGTTTTTT. It is translated as CASSPREGLAANTGELFF.

To note about this clonotype: A clone one base away is much larger, so this may be a read error. CDR3 DNA sequence: TGCAGTGCTAGACCAGCTAGCGGCGATAGTGGGACCCAGTACTTC. Amino acids: CSARPASGDSGTQYF. V is TRBV20-1 and J is TRBJ2-5; 7 bases fit TRBD2. This CDR3 has 15 residues. With 2 bases clipped from V and 7 bases from J, the junction kept 13 bases outside the gene matches. Germline CDR1 is DFQATT and CDR2 is SNEGSKA (reference sequence).

The gene calls are TRBV6-2 or TRBV6-3 and TRBJ1-3; no definite D call. This CDR3 is 15 amino acids long. V lost 8 bases, J lost 2 bases, and 16 bases lay in between. Per the germline V gene, CDR1 is MNHEY and CDR2 is SVGEGT. This chain's CDR3 is CASSVAAGTGNTIYF. The CDR3 bases are TGTGCCAGCTCAGTCGCGGCTGGAACTGGAAACACCATATATTTT.

This clonotype has ten or more counts. The chain is built from TRBV4-2 and TRBJ2-2; D is unresolved. The CDR3 totals 18 residues. Germline V gene lookup returns CDR1 LGHNA and CDR2 YNFKEQ. V was pared by 1 base and J by 2 bases, with 17 bases between. The DNA of the CDR3 is TGTGCCAGCAGCCAAGCCTCACTACGGTCCCTTAACACCGGGGAGCTGTTTTTT. It codes for CASSQASLRSLNTGELFF.

This clonotype appeared once. V is TRBV19 and J is TRBJ2-1, with D tentatively TRBD2 (5 bases). Germline V lookup: CDR1 LNHDA, CDR2 SQIVND (reference sequence). This CDR3 contains 13 residues. V shed 3 bases and J shed 8 bases, with 11 bases lying between them. The CDR3 loop is CASSIGGGDEQFF. The CDR3 DNA sequence: TGTGCCAGTAGTATTGGAGGTGGGGATGAGCAGTTCTTC. The variable domain in full, with the rest retrieved from reference TRBV19 and TRBJ2-1, is DGGITQSPKYLFRKEGQNVTLSCEQNLNHDAMYWYRQDPGQGLRLIYYSQIVNDFQKGDIAEGYSVSREKKESFPLTVTSAQKNPTAFYLCASSIGGGDEQFFGPGTRLTVL.

This clonotype was recorded many times. V gene TRBV6-2 or TRBV6-3 combines with J gene TRBJ1-4; the match to TRBD1 covers 7 bases. This CDR3 has 16 amino acids. The V and J ends lost 0 bases and 7 bases, in that order; junction bases with no gene match: 8. Germline CDR1 and CDR2: MNHEY and SVGEGT. CDR3 nucleotide sequence: TGTGCCAGCAGTTACTCCCCACAGGGGTCGGGTGAAAAACTGTTTTTT. Translating gives CASSYSPQGSGEKLFF.

Note on this clonotype: This likely came from a read error, as a far larger clone is one base away. The chain couples TRBV6-5 to TRBJ2-5; D remains ambiguous. Germline CDR1 MNHEY, CDR2 SVGAGI. The CDR3 is 14 residues long. The V end was cut by 0 bases, the J end by 3 bases, with 8 bases between. CDR3 region: CASSYSGQEETQYF. CDR3 DNA: TGTGCCAGCAGTTACTCGGGTCAGGAAGAGACCCAGTACTTC.

Concerning this clonotype itself: This is likely an artifact of a read error, given a far larger clone one base away. V is TRBV6-8 and J is TRBJ2-7, with 14 nucleotides matching TRBD2. CDR1 MNHGY and CDR2 SAAAGT come from the germline V gene. The ends lost 5 bases at V and 4 bases at J; junction bases unmatched: 10. The CDR3 contains 17 residues. DNA of the CDR3: TGTGCCAGCAGTCACAGACTAGCGGGAGGGCCCTCGTACGAGCAGTACTTC. This encodes CASSHRLAGGPSYEQYF.

As to this clonotype: An end of the junction does not agree with germline; a read error may underlie this. The chain has TRBV19 and TRBJ2-1; D is tentatively TRBD1 or TRBD2 (5 bases each). This CDR3 spans 9 amino acids. Per the germline V gene, CDR1 is LNHDA and CDR2 is SQIVND (reference sequence). For the CDR3, the DNA is TGTGCCCGACTGGGGGAGCATTTCTTC. Residues: CARLGEHFF. Filled out from reference TRBV19 and TRBJ2-1, the complete variable domain reads DGGITQSPKYLFRKEGQNVTLSCEQNLNHDAMYWYRQDPGQGLRLIYYSQIVNDFQKGDIAEGYSVSREKKESFPLTVTSAQKNPTAFYLCARLGEHFFGPGTRLTVL.

In its sample, this clonotype was seen once. A far bigger clonotype differs at one base, so this is likely a read error. The chain is built from TRBV15 and TRBJ2-5; D uncertain. The tail of the sequence fits TRBJ2-1 better, so the J call may be wrong. The V gene's germline CDR1 is LNHNV and CDR2 YYDKDF (reference sequence). This CDR3 has 15 amino acids. The CDR3 loop is CATSRGDGVPNEQFF. The CDR3 bases are TGTGCCACCAGCAGAGGGGATGGGGTACCCAATGAGCAGTTCTTC.

This clonotype was detected only once. The chain links TRBV28 to TRBJ2-7; TRBD2 might be the D (5 bases). The V gene's germline CDR1 is MDHEN and CDR2 SYDVKM. Trimming took 6 bases from V and 0 from J, leaving 15 bases between them. The CDR3 sequence is 15 residues long. This chain's CDR3 is CASSVSSGSSYEQYF. The CDR3 DNA is TGTGCCAGCAGCGTATCGTCGGGAAGCTCCTACGAGCAGTACTTC.

On this clonotype itself: This may arise from a read error, as a much more abundant clone is one base away. The CDR3 DNA sequence: TGCAGCGTTGCATCGTGGGGGGAAAGCTCCTACGATCAGTACTTC. Its translation: CSVASWGESSYDQYF. V usage is TRBV29-1 and J usage is TRBJ2-7, with a possible D match to TRBD2 (6 bases). Germline assignment: CDR1 SQVTM and CDR2 ANQGSEA. The CDR3 sequence is 15 residues long.

This clonotype was detected only once. V is TRBV11-2 and J is TRBJ2-1; 7 bases line up with TRBD2. In germline, CDR1 is SGHAT, CDR2 FQNNGV. Unmatched junction bases numbered 15, after V lost 6 bases and J lost 7 bases. The CDR3 sequence is 16 residues long. The CDR3 nucleotides read TGTGCCAGCAGGACTCTGGGAGGGCGCCAGTTTAATGAGCAGTTCTTC. Its translation is CASRTLGGRQFNEQFF.

This clonotype has at least ten counts. This chain links TRBV4-1 with TRBJ1-1, with 7 bases aligning to TRBD1. V gave up 5 bases and J gave up 4 bases; unmatched junction bases: 10. The germline gives CDR1 MGHRA, CDR2 YSYEKL. The CDR3 length is 15 residues. For the CDR3, the DNA is TGCGCCAGCAGCAGAGAGACAGGGCGACGCACTGAAGCTTTCTTT. As protein: CASSRETGRRTEAFF.

This clonotype was observed at least ten times. The chain couples TRBV5-1 to TRBJ1-4; D remains unclear. The CDR3 covers 16 residues. With 0 bases removed from V and 1 base from J, the gap between germline ends came to 10 bases. CDR1 and CDR2 from the germline V gene are SGHRS and YFSETQ. The CDR3 region has the DNA TGCGCCAGCAGCTTGGGGACTTGGATAACTAATGAAAAACTGTTTTTT. Its translation: CASSLGTWITNEKLFF.

At least ten counts were recorded for this clonotype. The V gene is TRBV20-1, the J gene TRBJ2-5; the D call may be TRBD1 or TRBD2 (5 bases each). Trimming left V 6 bases short and J 5 bases short, with 16 bases between. Germline V gene lookup returns CDR1 DFQATT and CDR2 SNEGSKA (reference sequence). This CDR3 comprises 13 residues. The CDR3 DNA sequence: TGCAGTGCCAAAGAAGAGGGGACCGAGACCCAGTACTTC. Translating it yields CSAKEEGTETQYF.

This clonotype showed up many times. The J gene is TRBJ1-6, the V gene TRBV7-2, with 9 positions matching TRBD1. Per germline, CDR1 SGHTA and CDR2 FQGNSA. The V segment lost 6 bases and the J segment 9 bases; nucleotides outside the gene matches: 6. This CDR3 contains 14 residues. The CDR3 DNA sequence: TGTGCCAGCAGTTACAGGGGGCGCAGTTCACCCCTCCACTTT. It is translated as CASSYRGRSSPLHF.

The chain employs TRBV10-2 and TRBJ2-3; 7 nucleotides agree with TRBD1. With 5 bases clipped from V and 7 bases from J, the junction kept 9 bases outside the gene matches. Germline values: CDR1 WSHSY, CDR2 SAAADI. The CDR3 sequence is 14 residues long. In nucleotides, the CDR3 is TGCGCCAGCAGTTCGGACAGGTTTGGAAATACGCAGTATTTT. It is translated as CASSSDRFGNTQYF.

The chain joins TRBV2 to TRBJ2-7, with TRBD2 identical over 11 bases. After removal of 2 bases from V and 3 bases from J, the junction contained 3 bases not matched to a gene. The CDR3 is made up of 15 amino acids. Germline assignment: CDR1 SNHLY and CDR2 FYNNEI. CDR3 region: CASSERLAGGYEQYF. CDR3 nucleotides: TGTGCCAGCAGTGAACGTCTAGCGGGAGGCTACGAGCAGTACTTC.

This clonotype was recorded at least ten times. The rearrangement links TRBV6-2 or TRBV6-3 to TRBJ2-4; TRBD2 matches at 8 bases. This CDR3 has 12 residues. CDR1 is MNHEY and CDR2 is SVGEGT in the germline V gene. With 2 bases clipped from V and 16 bases from J, the junction kept 7 bases outside the gene matches. The CDR3 coding sequence is TGTGCCAGCAGTTACCCAGCGGGAGCATACTACTTC. This encodes CASSYPAGAYYF.